The 23 T cell receptor beta chains below were found in one sample sequenced in a study of OX40 agonist ivuxolimab in advanced cancers. Clones were read by immunoSEQ multiplex PCR, and TCRdb kept only the in-frame ones, dropping some. The data show about 100,000 clones, roughly 90% seen once. This sample comprised CD4+ or CD8+ T cells sorted from blood, obtained in a trial of the OX40 agonist ivuxolimab. The receptors here all came from an adult with an advanced solid tumor such as melanoma, head and neck, liver or kidney cancer.

The rearrangement uses TRBV30 and TRBJ1-2; D is unclear. The CDR3 is 11 amino acids. CDR1 and CDR2 from the germline V gene are GTSNPN and SVGIG (reference sequence). V lost 0 bases to trimming and J lost 6 bases, with 5 bases between them. The CDR3 nucleotides are TGTGCCTGGAGTGTACGGGATGGCTACACCTTC. It is translated as CAWSVRDGYTF.

This rearrangement joins TRBV19 to TRBJ2-7; possibly TRBD2 for D (5 bases). V was shortened by 6 bases and J by 0 bases, with 12 bases between the two germline ends. Looked up from germline, CDR1 is LNHDA and CDR2 is SQIVND (reference sequence). The CDR3 runs to 14 residues. The CDR3 spells CASSIGLSSYEQYF. As DNA, the CDR3 is TGTGCCAGTAGCATTGGACTGAGCTCCTACGAGCAGTACTTC.

The V call is TRBV5-1, the J call TRBJ2-5, with TRBD1 matching 7 bases. The CDR3 sequence is 15 residues long. Per the germline V gene, CDR1 is SGHRS and CDR2 is YFSETQ. Trimming took 0 bases from V and 2 from J; bases not matched to a gene: 4. CDR3 coding DNA: TGCGCCAGCAGCTTGGAATCCAGGGGGCAAGAGACCCAGTACTTC. Its translation is CASSLESRGQETQYF.

The chain couples TRBV11-2 to TRBJ2-3; 7 bases match TRBD2. The CDR3 contains 18 residues. Looked up from germline, CDR1 is SGHAT and CDR2 is FQNNGV. J gave up 0 bases and V 0 bases, and 9 bases lay outside the gene matches. DNA of the CDR3: TGTGCCAGCAGCTTAGACCAACTAGCGCCGTATAGCACAGATACGCAGTATTTT. Amino acids: CASSLDQLAPYSTDTQYF.

This clone turned up a few times. The chain combines TRBV19 with TRBJ2-7; 9 bases map to TRBD1. After removal of 4 bases from V and 7 bases from J, the junction contained 8 bases not matched to a gene. Germline V gene lookup returns CDR1 LNHDA and CDR2 SQIVND (reference sequence). This CDR3 is 14 amino acids long. The CDR3 DNA sequence: TGTGCCAGTAGTACCCGGGACAGGGCGTCTGAGCAGTACTTC. Its translation: CASSTRDRASEQYF.

The chain is built from TRBV6-6 and TRBJ1-2; unclear D gene. There are 13 residues in the CDR3. Looked up from germline, CDR1 is MNHNY and CDR2 is SVGAGI (reference sequence). V was cut by 6 bases and J by 4 bases, with 12 bases left in between. CDR3 DNA sequence: TGTGCCAGCAGCCCTATCAGCCCCTATGGCTACACCTTC. Its translation: CASSPISPYGYTF.

This clone was detected only once. This rearrangement joins TRBV28 to TRBJ1-5; D is unresolved. Germline lookup yields CDR1 MDHEN and CDR2 SYDVKM. The length of the CDR3 is 12 residues. Trimming stripped 6 bases from V and 4 bases from J, with 7 bases between. The CDR3 bases are TGTGCCAGCAGCCCCGTAAATCAGCCCCAGCATTTT. As protein: CASSPVNQPQHF.

The gene calls are TRBV11-2 and TRBJ1-1; a possible D gene is TRBD1 (6 bases). Germline CDR1 reads SGHAT; CDR2 reads FQNNGV. Trimming left V 5 bases short and J 7 bases short, with 17 bases between. The CDR3 is 14 residues long. CDR3 in DNA: TGTGCCAGCAGCGACAGGCGGGGCGGAGGTGAAGCTTTCTTT. The encoded protein is CASSDRRGGGEAFF. Full variable domain (rest looked up from reference TRBV11-2 and TRBJ1-1): EAGVAQSPRYKIIEKRQSVAFWCNPISGHATLYWYQQILGQGPKLLIQFQNNGVVDDSQLPKDRFSAERLKGVDSTLKIQPAKLEDSAVYLCASSDRRGGGEAFFGQGTRLTVV.

A few counts support this clone. In DNA, the CDR3 is TGTGCCTGGAGTTCCAGGGTGAACACTGAAGCTTTCTTT. It codes for CAWSSRVNTEAFF. The rearrangement joins TRBV30 to TRBJ1-1, with TRBD1 as a possible D gene (5 bases). V shed 2 bases and J shed 0 bases, with 7 bases lying between them. Germline V CDR1 and CDR2: GTSNPN, SVGIG (reference sequence). The CDR3 has 13 residues.

The V and J genes are TRBV2 and TRBJ2-7, with a tentative D call TRBD2 (6 bases). Germline V gives CDR1 SNHLY, CDR2 FYNNEI. The CDR3 covers 14 residues. V was pared by 7 bases and J by 6 bases, with 19 bases between. The CDR3 sequence: CASIVGTVTSEQYF. CDR3 nucleotides: TGTGCCAGCATAGTCGGGACTGTCACTAGCGAGCAGTACTTC.

The gene calls are TRBV7-9 and TRBJ2-1; 8 nucleotides match TRBD2. CDR1 SEHNR and CDR2 FQNEAQ come from the germline V gene (reference sequence). Losses at the gene ends were 6 bases for V and 16 bases for J; bases not matched to a gene: 8. This CDR3 is built from 11 residues. The CDR3 coding sequence is TGTGCCAGCAGTTCTACGGGGGGGCCTTTCTTC. It translates to CASSSTGGPFF.

V gene TRBV5-1 combines with J gene TRBJ1-4; 10 bases align to TRBD1. V dropped 5 bases and J dropped 8; count of bases not matched to a gene: 6. There are 14 residues in the CDR3. Germline V gene lookup returns CDR1 SGHRS and CDR2 YFSETQ. This CDR3 reads CASRGDRGGEKLFF. The CDR3, as DNA: TGCGCCAGCAGAGGGGACAGGGGAGGGGAAAAACTGTTTTTT.

The J gene is TRBJ2-3, the V gene TRBV10-1; D is ambiguous. Germline V gene sequence: CDR1 WNHNN, CDR2 SYGVQD (reference sequence). This CDR3 contains 14 residues. V lost 2 bases to trimming and J lost 0 bases, with 6 bases between them. The chain's CDR3 is CASSEAGSTDTQYF. CDR3 sequence (DNA): TGCGCCAGCAGTGAGGCAGGTAGCACAGATACGCAGTATTTT.

This clone appeared a few times. The gene calls are TRBV19 and TRBJ1-3; D unresolved. V was trimmed by 3 bases and J by 0 bases, leaving 12 bases between them. The CDR3 is made up of 16 amino acids. CDR1 is LNHDA and CDR2 is SQIVND in the germline V gene (reference sequence). The CDR3 DNA reads TGTGCCAGTAGTATCCTACTACAGACCTCTGGAAACACCATATATTTT. Translating gives CASSILLQTSGNTIYF.

The chain joins TRBV13 to TRBJ2-1, with D perhaps matching TRBD2 (5 bases). The CDR3 is made up of 18 amino acids. Germline values: CDR1 PRHDT, CDR2 FYEKMQ (reference sequence). Trimming took off 2 bases at V and 5 bases at J, with 22 bases between the two ends. The DNA of the CDR3 is TGTGCCAGCAGCTTAAGACCAAACCCCGAGGGTACCAACAATGAGCAGTTCTTC. Its protein is CASSLRPNPEGTNNEQFF.

The chain employs TRBV28 and TRBJ2-5; D is undetermined. The CDR3 contains 13 residues. Trimming removed 8 bases from V and 4 bases from J, with 14 bases in between. CDR1 is MDHEN and CDR2 is SYDVKM in the germline V gene. The CDR3 loop is CASSMASRETQYF. The CDR3 nucleotides read TGTGCCAGCTCGATGGCATCCCGAGAGACCCAGTACTTC.

V and J are TRBV2 and TRBJ2-1; a weak D match, TRBD1 (5 bases). The germline V gene encodes CDR1 SNHLY and CDR2 FYNNEI. There are 14 residues in the CDR3. Trimming removed 5 bases from V and 7 bases from J, with 15 bases in between. The DNA of the CDR3 is TGTGCCAGCAGTAAACAGCTGGGGCGGAATGAGCAGTTCTTC. It is translated as CASSKQLGRNEQFF.

The chain recombines TRBV27 with TRBJ2-5, with 13 bases fitting TRBD2. This CDR3 region has 16 residues. Trimming took 5 bases from V and 2 from J; bases not matched to a gene: 5. Germline V CDR1 and CDR2: MNHEY, SMNVEV (reference sequence). Written as DNA, the CDR3 is TGTGCCAGCAGTCCAACTAGCGGGGGGGTACAAGAGACCCAGTACTTC. Encoded protein: CASSPTSGGVQETQYF.

Comment on this clone: Likely a read error: the CDR3 ends without its conserved phenylalanine or tryptophan. The chain uses TRBV11-2 and TRBJ1-1; 10 nucleotides match TRBD1. The V and J ends lost 2 bases and 3 bases, in that order; junction bases with no gene match: 15. The CDR3 length is 19 residues. CDR1 and CDR2 (germline): SGHAT, FQNNGV. The CDR3 spells CASSLLGTGAMGMHTEAFL. For the CDR3, the DNA is TGTGCCAGCAGCTTACTCGGGACAGGGGCCATGGGAATGCACACTGAAGCTTTCCTT.

This chain joins TRBV11-2 and TRBJ2-7; D gene uncertain. V was clipped by 0 bases and J by 6 bases, with 6 bases between them. The CDR3 extends over 12 amino acids. Germline CDR1 and CDR2: SGHAT and FQNNGV. The CDR3 loop is CASSLDLGEQYF. For the CDR3, the DNA is TGTGCCAGCAGCTTAGATTTAGGCGAGCAGTACTTC.

This chain connects TRBV5-4 to TRBJ2-1, with TRBD2 matching over 9 bases. V lost 2 bases, J lost 9 bases, and 9 bases stayed unmatched. The CDR3 sequence is 15 residues long. Germline V gives CDR1 SGHNT, CDR2 YYREEE (reference sequence). The CDR3 coding sequence is TGTGCCAGCAGCTTCATAGCGGGAGTTGGGGGTGAGCAGTTCTTC. It codes for CASSFIAGVGGEQFF.

The V call is TRBV19, the J call TRBJ1-1, with 7 bases identical to TRBD1. The CDR3 covers 12 residues. The germline V gene encodes CDR1 LNHDA and CDR2 SQIVND (reference sequence). Germline trimming cut 5 bases from V and 9 bases from J; bases unmatched to any gene: 6. The CDR3: CASSAGDSQAFF. CDR3 nucleotides: TGTGCCAGTAGTGCCGGGGACAGTCAAGCTTTCTTT.

This chain links TRBV9 with TRBJ1-3; D ambiguous. V lost 0 bases and J 0 bases, leaving 7 bases between the germline ends. The CDR3 has 15 amino acids. Germline assignment: CDR1 SGDLS and CDR2 YYNGEE. CDR3 region: CASSVGRTSGNTIYF. For the CDR3, the DNA is TGTGCCAGCAGCGTAGGGAGAACCTCTGGAAACACCATATATTTT. Complete variable domain (other parts from reference TRBV9 and TRBJ1-3): DSGVTQTPKHLITATGQRVTLRCSPRSGDLSVYWYQQSLDQGLQFLIQYYNGEERAKGNILERFSAQQFPDLHSELNLSSLELGDSALYFCASSVGRTSGNTIYFGEGSWLTVV.